Shown below are 22 T cell receptor beta chains from a single sample sequenced in a study of blood T cell repertoires in COVID-19. Profiled with immunoSEQ multiplex PCR; TCRdb holds only in-frame clones, not every one. Altogether 150,000 to 200,000 clones are present, roughly 83% being singletons, with the ten largest covering around 5%. The source material was PBMCs or T cells enriched from blood (not recorded which). These receptors were collected from a man aged 65 to 79 who had been exposed to COVID-19.

The rearrangement links TRBV11-2 to TRBJ1-3, with a weak D call TRBD1 (5 bases). V gave up 0 bases and J gave up 0 bases, with 12 bases separating them. The CDR3 is 17 amino acids. CDR1 and CDR2 (germline): SGHAT, FQNNGV. The CDR3 DNA reads as TGTGCCAGCAGCTTAGATCTTGGGGCCTACTCTGGAAACACCATATATTTT. It encodes CASSLDLGAYSGNTIYF.

There are many counts of this clone. The rearrangement joins TRBV7-6 to TRBJ2-1, with no clear D. CDR1 and CDR2 from the germline V gene are SGHVS and FNYEAQ. The CDR3 consists of 16 residues. Trimming left V 4 bases short and J 0 bases short, with 13 bases between. The CDR3 spells CASSSVLDVSYNEQFF. In nucleotides, the CDR3 is TGTGCCAGCAGCTCTGTTCTAGATGTCTCCTACAATGAGCAGTTCTTC.

This chain links TRBV9 with TRBJ2-7, with 8 bases aligning to TRBD1. V lost 0 bases, J lost 4 bases, and 9 bases stayed unmatched. The germline V gene has CDR1 SGDLS and CDR2 YYNGEE. This CDR3 comprises 16 residues. In nucleotides, the CDR3 is TGTGCCAGCAGCGTAGGGGCTGGGACAGGAGCTTACGAGCAGTACTTC. Its translation: CASSVGAGTGAYEQYF.

The chain employs TRBV19 and TRBJ2-1; D possibly corresponds to TRBD2 (5 bases). Germline assignment: CDR1 LNHDA and CDR2 SQIVND (reference sequence). This CDR3 has 16 amino acids. The V and J ends lost 4 bases and 9 bases respectively, with 22 bases between them. CDR3 sequence (DNA): TGTGCCAGTAGTAATCTCGGACTTTTCGGCTCAGGTGAGCAGTTCTTC. Translated: CASSNLGLFGSGEQFF. The full variable domain, with the rest looked up from reference TRBV19 and TRBJ2-1, is DGGITQSPKYLFRKEGQNVTLSCEQNLNHDAMYWYRQDPGQGLRLIYYSQIVNDFQKGDIAEGYSVSREKKESFPLTVTSAQKNPTAFYLCASSNLGLFGSGEQFFGPGTRLTVL.

The V call is TRBV29-1, the J call TRBJ1-2, with 8 positions matching TRBD1. The ends lost 2 bases at V and 8 bases at J; junction bases unmatched: 10. The germline CDR1 and CDR2 sequences are SQVTM and ANQGSEA. This CDR3 contains 14 residues. The chain's CDR3 is CSVESPDRALGYTF. The CDR3 DNA follows: TGCAGCGTTGAATCGCCGGACAGGGCTCTCGGCTACACCTTC.

The rearrangement joins TRBV7-3 to TRBJ1-1, with a tentative D call TRBD1 (5 bases). V shed 1 base and J shed 7 bases, with 10 bases lying between them. The CDR3 is 13 residues long. Germline-derived CDR1 and CDR2 are SGHTA and FQGTGA. The CDR3 here is CASSLSGGDEAFF. DNA of the CDR3: TGTGCCAGCAGCTTAAGCGGGGGGGATGAAGCTTTCTTT. Drawing the rest from reference TRBV7-3 and TRBJ1-1, the complete variable domain is GAGVSQTPSNKVTEKGKYVELRCDPISGHTALYWYRQSLGQGPEFLIYFQGTGAADDSGLPNDRFFAVRPEGSVSTLKIQRTERGDSAVYLCASSLSGGDEAFFGQGTRLTVV.

This clone was seen many times. This chain uses TRBV24-1 with TRBJ2-6; 8 bases fit TRBD2. The CDR3 is made up of 19 amino acids. Germline trimming cut 9 bases from V and 0 bases from J; bases unmatched to any gene: 15. The V gene's germline CDR1 is KGHDR and CDR2 SFDVKD. CDR3 in DNA: TGTGCCACCCGGAGGGACGGGAGGGCCCCTCTCTCTGGGGCCAACGTCCTGACTTTC. Residues: CATRRDGRAPLSGANVLTF.

The rearrangement links TRBV7-2 to TRBJ1-2, with 7 bases aligning to TRBD1. The CDR3 length is 13 residues. Trimming removed 7 bases from V and 2 bases from J; junction bases left unmatched: 4. Germline V gives CDR1 SGHTA, CDR2 FQGNSA. DNA for the CDR3: TGTGCCAGCACCATAGGGGGCAACTATGGCTACACCTTC. It translates to CASTIGGNYGYTF.

J is TRBJ1-4 and V is TRBV2; TRBD1 aligns across 10 bases. This CDR3 contains 14 residues. V was clipped by 8 bases and J by 2 bases; unmatched bases: 2. Germline V gives CDR1 SNHLY, CDR2 FYNNEI. Here the CDR3 reads CASRQGATNEKLFF. In DNA form, the CDR3 reads TGTGCCAGCCGACAGGGGGCGACTAATGAAAAACTGTTTTTT. Drawing the rest from reference TRBV2 and TRBJ1-4, the complete variable domain is EPEVTQTPSHQVTQMGQEVILRCVPISNHLYFYWYRQILGQKVEFLVSFYNNEISEKSEIFDDQFSVERPDGSNFTLKIRSTKLEDSAMYFCASRQGATNEKLFFGSGTQLSVL.

The rearrangement uses TRBV2 and TRBJ1-2, with D tentatively TRBD1 (6 bases). The ends were cut back, 6 bases at V and 8 bases at J, with 19 bases in the middle. The CDR3 runs to 14 residues. Germline-derived CDR1 and CDR2 are SNHLY and FYNNEI. The DNA for the CDR3 is TGTGCCAGCAGCCCGGAACAGGGCGTTGTCGGCTACACCTTC. Translated: CASSPEQGVVGYTF.

The chain employs TRBV27 and TRBJ1-4, with TRBD1 matching over 8 bases. This CDR3 contains 14 residues. The V gene's germline CDR1 is MNHEY and CDR2 SMNVEV (reference sequence). Trimming cost V 5 bases and J 8 bases; bases outside gene matches: 7. The CDR3 is CASSGQGDGEKLFF. The DNA of the CDR3 is TGTGCCAGCAGTGGACAGGGTGACGGGGAAAAACTGTTTTTT. The full variable domain, in which reference TRBV27 and TRBJ1-4 provide the parts outside the CDR3, is EAQVTQNPRYLITVTGKKLTVTCSQNMNHEYMSWYRQDPGLGLRQIYYSMNVEVTDKGDVPEGYKVSRKEKRNFPLILESPSPNQTSLYFCASSGQGDGEKLFFGSGTQLSVL.

V usage is TRBV3-1 (or the pseudogene TRBV3-2) and J usage is TRBJ2-6; D gene uncertain. This CDR3 has 16 amino acids. Per the germline V gene, CDR1 is LGHDT and CDR2 is YNNKEL (reference sequence). V shed 4 bases and J shed 4 bases, with 14 bases lying between them. The CDR3 DNA follows: TGTGCCAGCAGCCTGTTACCGGGTCGGGGGGCCAACGTCCTGACTTTC. It codes for CASSLLPGRGANVLTF.

The chain links TRBV25-1 to TRBJ1-4; no clear D. The CDR3 is made up of 15 amino acids. Germline CDR1 reads MGHDK; CDR2 reads SYGVNS. V dropped 6 bases and J dropped 7 bases, with 18 bases sitting between them. This chain's CDR3 is CASSQSGRTSEKLFF. CDR3 DNA sequence: TGTGCCAGCAGCCAGTCGGGGAGAACGAGTGAAAAACTGTTTTTT.

This chain uses TRBV5-1 with TRBJ2-5, with 7 bases that match TRBD1. Germline V gives CDR1 SGHRS, CDR2 YFSETQ. This CDR3 has 14 residues. V shed 4 bases and J 2 bases; nucleotides not matched to a gene: 5. The CDR3 sequence: CASSPGQEQETQYF. The CDR3 DNA reads as TGCGCCAGCAGCCCCGGACAGGAACAAGAGACCCAGTACTTC.

This clone was recorded a few times. The J gene is TRBJ2-4, the V gene TRBV19, with 7 bases aligning to TRBD2. The germline CDR1 and CDR2 sequences are LNHDA and SQIVND (reference sequence). Trimming removed 4 bases from V and 9 bases from J; junction bases left unmatched: 12. This CDR3 is built from 15 residues. The CDR3: CASSNGLVLESIQYF. The CDR3 nucleotides are TGTGCCAGTAGTAATGGACTAGTCCTGGAAAGCATTCAGTACTTC.

V is TRBV28 and J is TRBJ1-5; tentatively, D is TRBD1 (6 bases). Germline CDR1 reads MDHEN; CDR2 reads SYDVKM. The CDR3 has 16 residues. V was cut by 1 base and J by 0 bases, with 10 bases left in between. The CDR3 nucleotides are TGTGCCAGCAGTTTATTACGGGGGGCTAGCAATCAGCCCCAGCATTTT. Protein sequence: CASSLLRGASNQPQHF.

This chain uses TRBV5-5 with TRBJ2-1, with D perhaps matching TRBD2 (6 bases). Germline loops: CDR1 SGHKS, CDR2 YYEKEE (reference sequence). The CDR3 totals 14 residues. V was trimmed by 7 bases and J by 3 bases, leaving 14 bases between them. CDR3 coding DNA: TGTGCCAGCGCCGGGGACTCATACTACAATGAGCAGTTCTTC. This sequence encodes CASAGDSYYNEQFF.

The rearrangement links TRBV19 to TRBJ2-2; maybe TRBD2 (5 bases). Trimming removed 5 bases from V and 2 bases from J, with 18 bases in between. The CDR3 contains 17 residues. CDR1 LNHDA and CDR2 SQIVND come from the germline V gene (reference sequence). CDR3 protein: CASSPSWGRGNTGELFF. In nucleotides, the CDR3 is TGTGCCAGTAGTCCTTCTTGGGGTCGGGGAAACACCGGGGAGCTGTTTTTT.

The J gene is TRBJ2-7, the V gene TRBV27; possible D gene TRBD2, 6 bases. The germline V and J ends were trimmed by 6 bases and 4 bases, with 19 bases remaining between them. CDR3 length equals 15 residues. Germline CDR1 MNHEY, CDR2 SMNVEV (reference sequence). The CDR3 nucleotides read TGTGCCAGCAGATCCCGGGGGACGGGCTCGTACGAGCAGTACTTC. Translating it yields CASRSRGTGSYEQYF.

The chain employs TRBV5-8 and TRBJ1-5, with 8 bases lining up with TRBD1. Trimming at V came to 7 bases and at J to 9 bases, leaving 15 bases not matched to a gene. Per germline, CDR1 SGHTS and CDR2 YDEGEE. CDR3 length: 15 residues. The chain's CDR3 is CASDSTGTGGSPQHF. The CDR3, as DNA: TGTGCCAGCGACTCCACCGGGACAGGAGGATCGCCCCAGCATTTT. The full variable domain, completed using reference TRBV5-8 and TRBJ1-5, is EAGVTQSPTHLIKTRGQQATLRCSPISGHTSVYWYQQALGLGLQFLLWYDEGEERNRGNFPPRFSGRQFPNYSSELNVNALELEDSALYLCASDSTGTGGSPQHFGDGTRLSIL.

V gene TRBV5-4 combines with J gene TRBJ2-7; 8 bases agree with TRBD2. The CDR3 has 14 residues. Per the germline V gene, CDR1 is SGHNT and CDR2 is YYREEE (reference sequence). Trimming took 5 bases from V and 0 from J; bases not matched to a gene: 4. The CDR3 sequence: CASRRAGASYEQYF. The CDR3 region has the DNA TGTGCCAGCAGGCGAGCGGGAGCCTCCTACGAGCAGTACTTC.

The chain recombines TRBV9 with TRBJ2-1, with 7 bases identical to TRBD2. CDR1 is SGDLS and CDR2 is YYNGEE in the germline V gene. The CDR3 consists of 16 residues. Unmatched junction bases numbered 12, after V lost 4 bases and J lost 5 bases. The CDR3 DNA reads TGTGCCAGCAGCCCCGGAGGGACTACGGAAGACAATGAGCAGTTCTTC. This gives the protein CASSPGGTTEDNEQFF.